Listed below are T cell receptor beta chains from one sample, sequenced in a study of brain T cells in children with intractable seizures. Here immunoSEQ multiplex PCR was the method, and the copy in TCRdb shows in-frame clones only, minus some. Among some 62,000 clones, 90% to 96% were seen once, and the ten largest hold over 0.35%. The material was peripheral blood, obtained at surgery. These receptors all stem from a boy under two years old with focal cortical dysplasia and intractable seizures. Both conserved end residues are part of each CDR3. D genes are given only for firm matches. A row's size may be missing; if present it is once, few, many or a size class.

V,J,D,size,DNA,CDR3
TRBV5-5,TRBJ2-5,TRBD1,.,TGTGCCAGCAGCTCGACAGGGTTAGAGACCCAGTACTTC,CASSSTGLETQYF
TRBV19,TRBJ1-2,.,.,TGTGCCAGTAGTATCGACAGCTCGGTCGCCGGCTACACCTTC,CASSIDSSVAGYTF
TRBV6-6,TRBJ2-1,.,.,TGTGCCAGCAGTTACGAGGCCCCGGGCCCCAATGAGCAGTTCTTC,CASSYEAPGPNEQFF
TRBV4-1,TRBJ2-1,TRBD2,.,TGCGCCAGCAGCCAAGAGCTTTTTAGTGGGAGGGCCTACAATGAGCAGTTCTTC,CASSQELFSGRAYNEQFF
TRBV4-2,TRBJ1-4,.,once,TGTGCCAGCAGCCCGCAACAGGCGGCTAATGAAAAACTGTTTTTT,CASSPQQAANEKLFF
TRBV5-4,TRBJ1-1,.,.,TGTGCCAGCAGCCGGGGGGGCGCGGACACTGAAGCTTTCTTT,CASSRGGADTEAFF
TRBV6-8,TRBJ2-5,TRBD2,.,TGTGCCATCTGGTCGGGGGGAGGGGAGACCCAGTACTTC,CAIWSGGGETQYF
TRBV7-2,TRBJ2-1,TRBD1,.,TGTGCCAGCAGCCGGACAGGTTCCTACAATGAGCAGTTCTTC,CASSRTGSYNEQFF
TRBV11-2,TRBJ2-7,.,.,TGTGCCAGCAGCTTAGGTAGCGGCCGCTCCTACGAGCAGTACTTC,CASSLGSGRSYEQYF
TRBV18,TRBJ2-7,TRBD2,.,TGTGCCAGCTCACCACTAGCGGGAGTCGTCGAGCAGTACTTC,CASSPLAGVVEQYF
TRBV6-5,TRBJ2-7,.,once,TGTGCCAGCAGTTATATATTGAGAAGGTCTCCCTACGAGCAGTACTTC,CASSYILRRSPYEQYF
TRBV20-1,TRBJ2-7,.,once,TGCAGTGCTAGTAACAGGGTCTACGAGCAGTACTTC,CSASNRVYEQYF
TRBV11-2,TRBJ2-1,TRBD1,once,TGTGCCAGCAGCTTAAGGGGCGGCGGGACAGGTGATGAGCAGTTCTTC,CASSLRGGGTGDEQFF
TRBV7-9,TRBJ1-1,.,.,TGTGCCAGCAGCTTAGTGCAGGGAGGGACTGAAGCTTTCTTT,CASSLVQGGTEAFF
TRBV7-9,TRBJ1-6,.,.,TGTGCCAGCAGCTCCTTTGGGGGTACTCGGTCACCCCTCCACTTT,CASSSFGGTRSPLHF
TRBV12-5,TRBJ2-3,.,few,TGTGCTAGTGAGGTGGGGTACACAGATACGCAGTATTTT,CASEVGYTDTQYF
TRBV11-2,TRBJ2-1,TRBD2,.,TGTGCCAGCAGCTCACGGCCGGGGACTAGCGGGAGGGTAGGGGAGCAGTTCTTC,CASSSRPGTSGRVGEQFF
TRBV2,TRBJ1-1,.,.,TGTGCCAGCAGTGAGGGGTCCACTGAAGCTTTCTTT,CASSEGSTEAFF
TRBV5-4,TRBJ1-2,.,.,TGTGCCAGCAGCTTTGGCAGGGTACGGGGCGAAACGGGCTACACCTTC,CASSFGRVRGETGYTF
TRBV24-1,TRBJ1-5,.,.,TGTGCCACCAGTGATTTGGATGTCAGGGCACGTCAGCCCCAGCATTTT,CATSDLDVRARQPQHF
TRBV3-1/TRBV3-2,TRBJ1-6,.,.,TGTGCCAGCAGCCAAGAATTGGGGGGTAGCTCCTATAATTCACCCCTCCACTTT,CASSQELGGSSYNSPLHF
TRBV6-5,TRBJ2-3,.,.,TGTGCCAGCAGCCTGGAAAAGCCAGATACGCAGTATTTT,CASSLEKPDTQYF
TRBV4-3,TRBJ2-7,.,once,TGCGCCAGCAGCCTAAGTCCCTTGACTTCCTACGAGCAGTACTTC,CASSLSPLTSYEQYF
TRBV4-2,TRBJ1-1,.,.,TGTGCCAGCAGCCAAGAACAGCAGAACACTGAAGCTTTCTTT,CASSQEQQNTEAFF
TRBV20-1,TRBJ1-6,.,once,TGCAGTGCTAGTCGGGGTTTGACGGTGGCCAATTCACCCCTCCACTTT,CSASRGLTVANSPLHF
TRBV3-1/TRBV3-2,TRBJ2-5,.,.,TGTGCCAGCAGCCAAGAGAACAGATTGGAGACCCAGTACTTC,CASSQENRLETQYF
TRBV18,TRBJ2-2,.,.,TGTGCCAGCTCACGAAGCGAAATACCGACAGGCGGCCCGACCGGGGAGCTGTTTTTT,CASSRSEIPTGGPTGELFF
TRBV5-6,TRBJ2-5,.,.,TGTGCCAGCACAGAGGGATCTCGAGCCCAGTACTTC,CASTEGSRAQYF
TRBV11-2,TRBJ2-1,TRBD2,.,TGTGCCAGCAGTTATAGCGGGGGCCGAAACAATGAGCAGTTCTTC,CASSYSGGRNNEQFF
TRBV6-2/TRBV6-3,TRBJ1-2,TRBD1,.,TGTGCCAGCAGTTACTTGGGGACAGGGGTATTCAACTCGTCCTATGGCTACACCTTC,CASSYLGTGVFNSSYGYTF
TRBV5-1,TRBJ1-5,.,.,TGCGCCAGCAGCTTGGCGGGGGGCAATCAGCCCCAGCATTTT,CASSLAGGNQPQHF
TRBV9,TRBJ2-1,.,.,TGTGCCAGCAGCGTAGAAGTAGCGGTCGCCCGGGGCCCCTACAATGAGCAGTTCTTC,CASSVEVAVARGPYNEQFF
TRBV5-1,TRBJ1-6,TRBD1,.,TGCGCCAGCAGCCAAAGACAGGGGGCGGGTTCACCCCTCCACTTT,CASSQRQGAGSPLHF
TRBV10-3,TRBJ2-3,.,.,TGTGCCATCTGGGACCCCCGAAGCACAGATACGCAGTATTTT,CAIWDPRSTDTQYF
TRBV6-1,TRBJ1-1,.,.,TGTGCCAGCAGTGAAGGAGCTATTGAAGCTTTCTTT,CASSEGAIEAFF
TRBV11-2,TRBJ1-3,.,once,TGTGCCAGCAGCTTTTGGTGGTCAGACCGAGCCTCTGGAAACACCATATATTTT,CASSFWWSDRASGNTIYF
TRBV7-9,TRBJ2-3,.,.,TGTGCCAGCACTTCAAGCGCAGATACGCAGTATTTT,CASTSSADTQYF
TRBV6-1,TRBJ2-7,.,few,TGTGCCAGCAGTGAAGTGACCGAGGGAGACGAGCAGTACTTC,CASSEVTEGDEQYF
TRBV5-1,TRBJ2-7,.,once,TGCGCCAGCAGCTTGGCCTTTGATTACGAGCAGTACTTC,CASSLAFDYEQYF
TRBV13,TRBJ2-3,.,.,TGTGCCAGCAGCTTAGGCGACTCCACCACAGATACGCAGTATTTT,CASSLGDSTTDTQYF
TRBV19,TRBJ1-2,TRBD1,.,TGTGCCACGACTCGCGGGACAGTTTATGGCTACACCTTC,CATTRGTVYGYTF
TRBV27,TRBJ1-5,TRBD1,.,TGTGCCAGCAGTTTTAGACAGGGTAGCAATCAGCCCCAGCATTTT,CASSFRQGSNQPQHF
TRBV5-4,TRBJ1-4,.,.,TGTGCCAGCAGACCGAGGGGTGAGCGGAAACTGTTTTTT,CASRPRGERKLFF
TRBV25-1,TRBJ1-6,TRBD1,.,TGTGCCAGCAGTTCCACAGGGGGATCACCCCTCCACTTT,CASSSTGGSPLHF
TRBV5-8,TRBJ2-5,.,.,TGTGCCAGCAGCCACGTGGCCCAGCGGAGGGTTGGGACCCAGTACTTC,CASSHVAQRRVGTQYF
TRBV28,TRBJ1-1,.,.,TGTGCCAGCAGTTTGCGACAGGAAGTCGAAACTGAAGCTTTCTTT,CASSLRQEVETEAFF
TRBV10-2,TRBJ2-1,TRBD2,.,TGCGCCAGCAGTGAGGGTTCTAGCGGGTACAATGAGCAGTTCTTC,CASSEGSSGYNEQFF
TRBV7-8,TRBJ2-1,.,.,TGTGCCAGCAGCTTAGCTGTGTATGAGAGCTCCTACAATGAGCAGTTCTTC,CASSLAVYESSYNEQFF
TRBV27,TRBJ1-3,.,.,TGTGCCAGCAGTTCCCGCTTTGGGACGAGCTCTGGAAACACCATATATTTT,CASSSRFGTSSGNTIYF